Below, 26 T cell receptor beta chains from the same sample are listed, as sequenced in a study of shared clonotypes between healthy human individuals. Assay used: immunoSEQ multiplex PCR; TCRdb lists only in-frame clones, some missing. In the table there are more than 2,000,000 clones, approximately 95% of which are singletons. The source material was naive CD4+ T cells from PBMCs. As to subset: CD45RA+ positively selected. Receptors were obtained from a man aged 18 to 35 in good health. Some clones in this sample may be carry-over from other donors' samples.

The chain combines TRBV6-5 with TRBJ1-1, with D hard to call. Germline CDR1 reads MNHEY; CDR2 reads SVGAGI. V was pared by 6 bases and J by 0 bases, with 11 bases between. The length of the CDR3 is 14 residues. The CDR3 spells CASSGSVMNTEAFF. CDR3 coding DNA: TGTGCCAGCAGCGGCAGCGTTATGAACACTGAAGCTTTCTTT.

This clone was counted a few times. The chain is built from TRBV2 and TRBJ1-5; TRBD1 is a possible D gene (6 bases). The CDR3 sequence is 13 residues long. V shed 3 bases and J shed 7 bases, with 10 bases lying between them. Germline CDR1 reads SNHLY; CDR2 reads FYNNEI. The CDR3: CASSDRGDQPQHF. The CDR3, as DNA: TGTGCCAGCAGTGACAGGGGCGACCAGCCCCAGCATTTT.

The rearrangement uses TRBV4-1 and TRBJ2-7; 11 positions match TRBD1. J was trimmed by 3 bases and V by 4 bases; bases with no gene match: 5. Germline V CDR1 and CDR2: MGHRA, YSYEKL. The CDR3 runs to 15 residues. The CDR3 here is CASSPEGQGGYEQYF. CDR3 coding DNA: TGCGCCAGCAGCCCAGAGGGACAGGGGGGCTACGAGCAGTACTTC.

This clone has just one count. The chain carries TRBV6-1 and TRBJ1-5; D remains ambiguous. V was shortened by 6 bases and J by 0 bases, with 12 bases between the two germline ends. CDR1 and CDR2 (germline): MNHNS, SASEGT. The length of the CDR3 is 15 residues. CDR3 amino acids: CASSTDGVSNQPQHF. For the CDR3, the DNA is TGTGCCAGCAGCACGGACGGAGTTAGCAATCAGCCCCAGCATTTT.

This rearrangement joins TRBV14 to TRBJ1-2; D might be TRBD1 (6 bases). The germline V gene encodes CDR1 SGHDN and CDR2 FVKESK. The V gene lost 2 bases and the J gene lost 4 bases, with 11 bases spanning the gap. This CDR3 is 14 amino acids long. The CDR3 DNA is TGTGCCAGCAGCCAAACGGACAGCATCTATGGCTACACCTTC. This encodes CASSQTDSIYGYTF.

The CDR3 nucleotides read TGTGCCAGCAGCGTCCCCTGGGACCCTCAAGAGACCCAGTACTTC. The encoded protein is CASSVPWDPQETQYF. V gene TRBV11-2 combines with J gene TRBJ2-5; D is perhaps TRBD1 or TRBD2 (5 bases each). The CDR3 extends over 15 amino acids. V was clipped by 5 bases and J by 2 bases, with 15 bases between them. Germline assignment: CDR1 SGHAT and CDR2 FQNNGV.

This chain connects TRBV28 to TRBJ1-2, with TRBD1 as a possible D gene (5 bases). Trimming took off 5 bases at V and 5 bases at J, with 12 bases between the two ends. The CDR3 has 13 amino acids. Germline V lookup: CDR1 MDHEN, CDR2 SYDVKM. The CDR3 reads CASSRWDPYGYTF. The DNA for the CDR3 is TGTGCCAGCAGTAGGTGGGACCCTTATGGCTACACCTTC.

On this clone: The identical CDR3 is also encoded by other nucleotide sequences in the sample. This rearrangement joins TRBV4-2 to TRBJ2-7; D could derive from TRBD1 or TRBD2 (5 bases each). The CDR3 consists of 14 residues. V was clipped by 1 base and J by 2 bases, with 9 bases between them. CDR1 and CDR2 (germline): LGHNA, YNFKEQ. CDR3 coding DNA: TGTGCCAGCAGCCAAGTGGGACGGGCCTACGAGCAGTACTTC. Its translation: CASSQVGRAYEQYF.

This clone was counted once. In DNA form, the CDR3 reads TGTGCCAGCAGGCAGACCGGGACAGGGAACACCGGGGAGCTGTTTTTT. This gives the protein CASRQTGTGNTGELFF. J is TRBJ2-2 and V is TRBV11-1, with 8 bases lining up with TRBD1. The V gene end was trimmed by 6 bases and the J gene end by 1 base; junction bases not matched to a gene: 7. Looked up from germline, CDR1 is SGHAT and CDR2 is FQDESV (reference sequence). The CDR3 sequence is 16 residues long.

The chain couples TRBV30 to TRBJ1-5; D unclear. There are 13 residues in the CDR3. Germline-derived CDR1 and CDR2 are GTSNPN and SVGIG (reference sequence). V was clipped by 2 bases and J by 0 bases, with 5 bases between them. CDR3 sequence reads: CAWSLNSNQPQHF. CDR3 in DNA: TGTGCCTGGAGTCTCAATAGCAATCAGCCCCAGCATTTT.

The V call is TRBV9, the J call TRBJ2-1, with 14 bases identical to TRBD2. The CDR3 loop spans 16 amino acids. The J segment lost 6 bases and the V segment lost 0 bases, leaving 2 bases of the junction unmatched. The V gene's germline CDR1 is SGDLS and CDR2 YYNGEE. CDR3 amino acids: CASSVVGLAGVNEQFF. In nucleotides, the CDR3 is TGTGCCAGCAGCGTAGTGGGACTAGCGGGAGTCAATGAGCAGTTCTTC.

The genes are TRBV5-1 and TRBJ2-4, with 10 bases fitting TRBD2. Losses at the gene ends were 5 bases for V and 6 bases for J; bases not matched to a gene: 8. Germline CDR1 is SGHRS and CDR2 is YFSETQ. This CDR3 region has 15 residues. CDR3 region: CASRDTGTSVNIQYF. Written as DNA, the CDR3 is TGCGCCAGCAGAGACACGGGGACTAGCGTAAACATTCAGTACTTC.

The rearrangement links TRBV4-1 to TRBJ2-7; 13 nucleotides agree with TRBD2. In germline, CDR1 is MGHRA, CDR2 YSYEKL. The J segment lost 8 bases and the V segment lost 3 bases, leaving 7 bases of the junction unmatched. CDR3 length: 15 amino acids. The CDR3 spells CASSQRLAGGNKQYF. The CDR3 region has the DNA TGCGCCAGCAGCCAGAGACTAGCGGGAGGTAACAAGCAGTACTTC.

The CDR3 is CARTSGRYTGELFF. CDR3 DNA sequence: TGTGCCCGCACTAGCGGGAGGTACACCGGGGAGCTGTTTTTT. The V gene is TRBV30, the J gene TRBJ2-2, with 12 bases lining up with TRBD2. Germline V CDR1 and CDR2: GTSNPN, SVGIG (reference sequence). The trim removed 8 bases at V and 3 bases at J, leaving 4 bases unmatched. The CDR3 is 14 amino acids.

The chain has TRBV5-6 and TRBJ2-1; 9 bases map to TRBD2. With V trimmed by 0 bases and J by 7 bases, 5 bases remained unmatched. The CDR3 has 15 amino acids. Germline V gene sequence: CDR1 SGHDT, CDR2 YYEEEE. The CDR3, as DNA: TGTGCCAGCAGCTTGGTAGCGGGAGATTATAATGAGCAGTTCTTC. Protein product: CASSLVAGDYNEQFF.

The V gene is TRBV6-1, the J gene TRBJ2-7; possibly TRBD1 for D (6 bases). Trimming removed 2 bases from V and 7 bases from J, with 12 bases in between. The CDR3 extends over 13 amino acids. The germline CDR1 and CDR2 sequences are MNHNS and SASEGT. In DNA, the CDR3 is TGTGCCAGCAGTGAAAGAGGGACATGGGAGCAGTACTTC. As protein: CASSERGTWEQYF.

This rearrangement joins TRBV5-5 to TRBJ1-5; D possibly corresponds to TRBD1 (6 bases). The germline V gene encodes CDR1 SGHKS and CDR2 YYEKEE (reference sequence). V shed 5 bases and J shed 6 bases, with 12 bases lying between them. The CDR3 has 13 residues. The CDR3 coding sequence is TGTGCCAGCAGTAACCAGGGGAGTCAGCCCCAGCATTTT. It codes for CASSNQGSQPQHF.

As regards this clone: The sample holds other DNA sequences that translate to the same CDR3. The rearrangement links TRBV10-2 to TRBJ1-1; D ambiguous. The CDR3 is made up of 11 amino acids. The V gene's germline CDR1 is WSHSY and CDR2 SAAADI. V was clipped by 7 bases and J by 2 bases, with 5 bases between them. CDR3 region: CASTSNTEAFF. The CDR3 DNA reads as TGCGCCAGCACAAGTAACACTGAAGCTTTCTTT.

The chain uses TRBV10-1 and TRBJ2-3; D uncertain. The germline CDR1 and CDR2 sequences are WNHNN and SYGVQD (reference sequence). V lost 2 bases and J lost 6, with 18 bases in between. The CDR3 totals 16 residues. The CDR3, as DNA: TGCGCCAGCAGTGAGCTCACCAACCCGCCCGGGGATACGCAGTATTTT. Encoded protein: CASSELTNPPGDTQYF.

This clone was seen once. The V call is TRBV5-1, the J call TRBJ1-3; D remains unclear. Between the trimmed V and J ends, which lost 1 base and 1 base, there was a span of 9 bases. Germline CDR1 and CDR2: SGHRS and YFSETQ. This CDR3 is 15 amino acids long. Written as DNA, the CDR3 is TGCGCCAGCAGCTTGAGCGGGCTGTCTGGAAACACCATATATTTT. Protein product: CASSLSGLSGNTIYF.

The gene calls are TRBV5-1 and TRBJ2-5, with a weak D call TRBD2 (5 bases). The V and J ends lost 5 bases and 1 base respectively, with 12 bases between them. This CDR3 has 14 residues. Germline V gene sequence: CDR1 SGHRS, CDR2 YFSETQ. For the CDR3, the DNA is TGCGCCAGCAGTTACGGAGGCGGCCAAGAGACCCAGTACTTC. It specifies CASSYGGGQETQYF. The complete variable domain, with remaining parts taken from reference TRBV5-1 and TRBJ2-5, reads KAGVTQTPRYLIKTRGQQVTLSCSPISGHRSVSWYQQTPGQGLQFLFEYFSETQRNKGNFPGRFSGRQFSNSRSEMNVSTLELGDSALYLCASSYGGGQETQYFGPGTRLLVL.

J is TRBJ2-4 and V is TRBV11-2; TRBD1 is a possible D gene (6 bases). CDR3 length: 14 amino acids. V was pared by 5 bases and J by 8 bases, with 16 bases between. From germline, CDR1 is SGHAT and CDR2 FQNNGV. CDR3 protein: CASSLVRGTDIQYF. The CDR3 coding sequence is TGTGCCAGCAGCCTTGTCAGGGGCACTGACATTCAGTACTTC.

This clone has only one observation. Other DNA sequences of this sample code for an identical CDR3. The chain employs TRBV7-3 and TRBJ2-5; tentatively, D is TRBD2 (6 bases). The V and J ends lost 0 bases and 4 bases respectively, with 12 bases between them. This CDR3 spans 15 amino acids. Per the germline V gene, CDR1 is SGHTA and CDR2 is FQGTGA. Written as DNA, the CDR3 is TGTGCCAGCAGCTTAACGGGAGGAGGTGGAGAGACCCAGTACTTC. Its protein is CASSLTGGGGETQYF. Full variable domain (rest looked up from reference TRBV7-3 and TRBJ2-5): GAGVSQTPSNKVTEKGKYVELRCDPISGHTALYWYRQSLGQGPEFLIYFQGTGAADDSGLPNDRFFAVRPEGSVSTLKIQRTERGDSAVYLCASSLTGGGGETQYFGPGTRLLVL.

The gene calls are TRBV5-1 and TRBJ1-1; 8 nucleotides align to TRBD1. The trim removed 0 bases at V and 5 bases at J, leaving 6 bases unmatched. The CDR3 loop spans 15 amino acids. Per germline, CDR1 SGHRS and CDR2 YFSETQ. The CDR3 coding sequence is TGCGCCAGCAGCTTGGAGCCAGGGGGCACGACTGAAGCTTTCTTT. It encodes CASSLEPGGTTEAFF. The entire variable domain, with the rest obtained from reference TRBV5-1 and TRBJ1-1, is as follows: KAGVTQTPRYLIKTRGQQVTLSCSPISGHRSVSWYQQTPGQGLQFLFEYFSETQRNKGNFPGRFSGRQFSNSRSEMNVSTLELGDSALYLCASSLEPGGTTEAFFGQGTRLTVV.

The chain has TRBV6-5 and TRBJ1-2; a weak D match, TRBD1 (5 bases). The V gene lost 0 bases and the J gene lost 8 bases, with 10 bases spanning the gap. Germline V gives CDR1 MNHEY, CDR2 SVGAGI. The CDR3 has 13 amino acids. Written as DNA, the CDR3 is TGTGCCAGCAGTTACTCTGGGGGGGAAGGCTACACCTTC. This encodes CASSYSGGEGYTF.

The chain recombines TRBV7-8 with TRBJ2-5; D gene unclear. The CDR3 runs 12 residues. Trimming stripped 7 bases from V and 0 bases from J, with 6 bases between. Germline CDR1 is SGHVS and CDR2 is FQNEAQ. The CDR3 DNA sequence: TGTGCCAGCACCCCATACCAAGAGACCCAGTACTTC. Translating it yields CASTPYQETQYF.